The T cell receptor (beta chain) described here comes from a study of blood T cell repertoires in COVID-19. Study overall: Material from acute and convalescent COVID-19 was sourced from the United States, Italy and Spain. T cells, B-cell-depleted T cells, or PBMCs provided the cDNA or gDNA that served as material.

Only one count was recorded for this clone. V lost 3 bases to trimming and J lost 1 base; unmatched junction nucleotides: 3. The CDR3 sequence is 15 residues long. Germline loops: CDR1 LNHDA, CDR2 SQIVND (reference sequence). Per the original data handling: Reference gene primer amplification in the assay estimated nucleated cell counts. Measured with immunoSEQ multiplex PCR; TCRdb has only the in-frame clones, and not every one. Clone size and V and J calls were adopted from that table, with D and trimming inferred from the DNA. The sample has over 80,000 clones, about 90% seen once. The sample taken for sequencing was peripheral blood. This receptor was identified in a human donor with active COVID-19. The donor label of this sample is uncertain. V gene TRBV19 combines with J gene TRBJ2-3; TRBD2 matches at 8 bases. CDR3 DNA sequence: TGTGCCAGTAGTATGGCACTAGCGGGCACAGATACGCAGTATTTT. Its protein is CASSMALAGTDTQYF.